The T cell receptor beta chain under discussion was sequenced for a study of blood T cell repertoires in COVID-19. The germline V gene encodes CDR1 SGHNT and CDR2 YENEEA. The V segment lost 1 base and the J segment 3 bases; nucleotides outside the gene matches: 11. The CDR3 spans 18 residues. The table came from immunoSEQ multiplex PCR; TCRdb's copy has only in-frame clones and leaves some out. The repertoire has 60,000 to 75,000 clones, more than 75% of them found once; the top ten carry roughly 1.7%. The specimen sequenced was peripheral blood. This TCR was sampled from a human donor in a cohort sampled during active COVID-19. The J gene is TRBJ2-3, the V gene TRBV11-3, with 9 bases that match TRBD1. CDR3 sequence reads: CASSLASFGTGTTDTQYF. The CDR3 nucleotides are TGTGCCAGCAGCTTAGCTTCCTTTGGGACAGGGACGACAGATACGCAGTATTTT.